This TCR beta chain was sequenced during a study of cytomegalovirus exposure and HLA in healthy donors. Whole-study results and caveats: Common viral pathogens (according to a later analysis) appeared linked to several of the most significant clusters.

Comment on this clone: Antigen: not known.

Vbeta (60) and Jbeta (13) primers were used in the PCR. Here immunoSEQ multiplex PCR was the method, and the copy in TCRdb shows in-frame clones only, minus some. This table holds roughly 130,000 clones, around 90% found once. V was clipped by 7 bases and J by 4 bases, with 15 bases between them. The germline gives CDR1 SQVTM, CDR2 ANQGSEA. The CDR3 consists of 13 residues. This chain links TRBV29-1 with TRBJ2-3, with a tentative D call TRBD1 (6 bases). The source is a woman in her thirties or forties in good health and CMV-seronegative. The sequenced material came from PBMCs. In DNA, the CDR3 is TGCAGCGCCCGAGGGGGAGAGGCAGATACGCAGTATTTT. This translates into CSARGGEADTQYF.